The rows below give T cell receptor beta chains drawn from one sample of a study of blood T cell repertoires in COVID-19. TCRdb keeps only in-frame clones here, not all; method: immunoSEQ multiplex PCR. The repertoire holds about 230,000 clones, with around 78% as singletons. The sequenced sample was peripheral blood. Receptors were obtained from a woman in her 70s with active or convalescent COVID-19. Each CDR3 is given with its conserved first and last residue. The D gene is left open where the match is weak. A clone size is listed for some rows: how often the clone was seen (once, few, many), or a class if it is expanded.

TRBV19	TRBJ2-1	TRBD2	NA	CASSPGLAGGLGQFF	TGTGCCAGTAGTCCCGGACTAGCGGGAGGTTTAGGGCAGTTCTTC
TRBV15	TRBJ1-3	NA	NA	CATSRDYSGNTIYF	TGTGCCACCAGCAGAGATTATTCCGGAAACACCATATATTTT
TRBV5-4	TRBJ2-7	TRBD1	once	CASSSVRDRVSYEQYF	TGTGCCAGCAGCTCGGTGCGGGACAGGGTCTCCTACGAGCAGTACTTC
TRBV7-2	TRBJ1-4	TRBD1	NA	CASSPDRGGLGGSEKLFF	TGTGCCAGCAGCCCAGACAGGGGAGGCCTGGGAGGCTCTGAAAAACTGTTTTTT
TRBV5-1	TRBJ2-7	TRBD1	NA	CASSLETGQAYEQYF	TGCGCCAGCAGCTTGGAAACCGGACAGGCCTACGAGCAGTACTTC
TRBV6-5	TRBJ2-2	NA	NA	CASSFRTGELFF	TGTGCCAGCAGCTTTAGAACCGGGGAGCTGTTTTTT
TRBV27	TRBJ2-3	TRBD2	NA	CASSFWLAGGTDTQYF	TGTGCCAGCAGTTTTTGGTTAGCGGGGGGCACAGATACGCAGTATTTT
TRBV6-5	TRBJ1-3	NA	NA	CASGDRSSTGNTIYF	TGTGCCAGCGGCGACAGGTCTTCAACTGGAAACACCATATATTTT
TRBV6-5	TRBJ2-2	NA	once	CASSYSSGHTGELFF	TGTGCCAGCAGTTACTCCAGCGGGCACACCGGGGAGCTGTTTTTT
TRBV23-1	TRBJ1-1	NA	once	CASSHSPGAGLPRMNTEAFF	TGCGCCAGCAGTCATTCCCCAGGGGCTGGTCTTCCCCGCATGAACACTGAAGCTTTCTTT
TRBV6-5	TRBJ1-1	NA	NA	CASSYSAGGMNTEAFF	TGTGCCAGCAGTTACTCGGCGGGAGGAATGAACACTGAAGCTTTCTTT
TRBV13	TRBJ1-4	NA	NA	CASSLGQGQEKLFF	TGTGCCAGCAGCTTAGGGCAGGGGCAGGAAAAACTGTTTTTT
TRBV6-1	TRBJ2-7	TRBD2	NA	CASSEQGLAGDEQYF	TGTGCCAGCAGTGAACAGGGACTAGCGGGAGACGAGCAGTACTTC
TRBV7-3	TRBJ2-3	TRBD2	NA	CASSLMASGGADTQYF	TGTGCCAGCAGCTTAATGGCTAGCGGGGGTGCAGATACGCAGTATTTT
TRBV4-3	TRBJ2-1	TRBD2	few	CASSPRTSGTFRGQFF	TGCGCCAGCAGCCCCAGGACTAGCGGGACGTTTAGGGGGCAGTTCTTC
TRBV7-9	TRBJ1-2	TRBD1	NA	CASSLGQTNYGYTF	TGTGCCAGCAGCTTGGGACAGACTAACTATGGCTACACCTTC
TRBV30	TRBJ1-4	NA	NA	CAYTGLRNEKLFF	TGTGCCTATACAGGGTTGCGAAACGAAAAACTGTTTTTT
TRBV5-1	TRBJ2-6	NA	NA	CASGHAVSGANVLTF	TGCGCCAGCGGGCACGCCGTCTCTGGGGCCAACGTCCTGACTTTC
TRBV19	TRBJ1-5	TRBD1	NA	CASSMVPGGGQPQHF	TGTGCCAGTAGTATGGTCCCAGGGGGAGGTCAGCCCCAGCATTTT
TRBV5-1	TRBJ2-1	NA	NA	CASRGTVYNEQFF	TGCGCCAGCCGCGGGACGGTCTACAATGAGCAGTTCTTC
TRBV9	TRBJ2-7	TRBD1	NA	CASSAQGDSYEQYF	TGTGCCAGCAGCGCACAGGGGGACTCCTACGAGCAGTACTTC
TRBV7-8	TRBJ2-5	TRBD2	NA	CASSARLGLAGGLETQYF	TGTGCCAGCAGCGCCCGACTAGGGCTAGCGGGGGGGCTTGAGACCCAGTACTTC
TRBV28	TRBJ1-5	NA	NA	CASSLGGSLGNQPQHF	TGTGCCAGCAGTTTAGGAGGGTCTCTGGGCAATCAGCCCCAGCATTTT
TRBV13	TRBJ2-7	NA	NA	CASSLWTGGGYEQYF	TGTGCCAGCAGCTTATGGACCGGGGGAGGTTACGAGCAGTACTTC
TRBV7-2	TRBJ2-3	NA	NA	CASAFLAVHTDTQYF	TGTGCCAGCGCATTCTTAGCGGTGCACACAGATACGCAGTATTTT
TRBV6-4	TRBJ2-3	NA	few	CASSRDTLTDTQYF	TGTGCCAGCAGCCGGGACACCCTCACAGATACGCAGTATTTT
TRBV11-2	TRBJ2-2	TRBD2	NA	CASSLRREGPNTGELFF	TGTGCCAGCAGCTTAAGGCGGGAGGGCCCGAACACCGGGGAGCTGTTTTTT
TRBV19	TRBJ2-5	NA	NA	CASSSQGNRETQYF	TGTGCCAGTAGTAGTCAGGGGAATCGAGAGACCCAGTACTTC
TRBV5-6	TRBJ2-1	NA	NA	CASSWRESYNEQFF	TGTGCCAGCAGCTGGCGGGAATCTTACAATGAGCAGTTCTTC
TRBV19	TRBJ2-5	TRBD2	NA	CASRDLAGAQETQYF	TGTGCCAGTAGGGACCTAGCGGGTGCGCAAGAGACCCAGTACTTC
TRBV19	TRBJ2-7	TRBD2	NA	CASGSGGSSYEQYF	TGTGCCAGTGGGAGCGGGGGAAGCTCCTACGAGCAGTACTTC
TRBV28	TRBJ1-5	TRBD1	NA	CASRQTRDSYNQPQHF	TGTGCCAGCAGGCAGACCCGGGACAGCTACAATCAGCCCCAGCATTTT
TRBV6-5	TRBJ1-5	NA	NA	CASSSSREVDQPQHF	TGTGCCAGCAGTTCCTCCAGGGAAGTGGATCAGCCCCAGCATTTT